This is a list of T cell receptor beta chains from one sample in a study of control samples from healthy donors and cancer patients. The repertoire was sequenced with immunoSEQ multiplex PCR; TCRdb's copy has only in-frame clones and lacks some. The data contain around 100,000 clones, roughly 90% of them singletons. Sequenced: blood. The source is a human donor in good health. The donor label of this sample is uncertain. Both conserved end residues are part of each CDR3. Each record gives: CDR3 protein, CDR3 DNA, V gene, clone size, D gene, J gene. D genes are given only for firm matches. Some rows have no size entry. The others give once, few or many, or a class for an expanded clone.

CDR3 protein: CASSPRQSNQPQHF
CDR3 DNA: TGTGCCAGCTCACCACGACAGAGCAATCAGCCCCAGCATTTT
V gene: TRBV18
clone size: NA
D gene: NA
J gene: TRBJ1-5

CDR3 protein: CASSSEDGTTDTQYF
CDR3 DNA: TGTGCCAGCAGCTCCGAGGACGGGACCACAGATACGCAGTATTTT
V gene: TRBV13
clone size: NA
D gene: NA
J gene: TRBJ2-3

CDR3 protein: CASSQDIGQSNYGYTF
CDR3 DNA: TGTGCCAGCAGCCAAGATATAGGGCAGAGTAACTATGGCTACACCTTC
V gene: TRBV3-1/TRBV3-2
clone size: NA
D gene: NA
J gene: TRBJ1-2

CDR3 protein: CASSPGSDRYNEQFF
CDR3 DNA: TGTGCCAGCTCACCCGGCTCTGATAGATACAATGAGCAGTTCTTC
V gene: TRBV18
clone size: NA
D gene: NA
J gene: TRBJ2-1

CDR3 protein: CASSVNSGGDQETQYF
CDR3 DNA: TGTGCCAGCAGCGTCAATAGCGGGGGGGACCAAGAGACCCAGTACTTC
V gene: TRBV9
clone size: NA
D gene: TRBD2
J gene: TRBJ2-5

CDR3 protein: CASSQGDADTEAFF
CDR3 DNA: TGTGCCAGTAGTCAGGGGGATGCAGACACTGAAGCTTTCTTT
V gene: TRBV19
clone size: NA
D gene: TRBD1
J gene: TRBJ1-1

CDR3 protein: CATSRTENTEAFF
CDR3 DNA: TGTGCCACCAGCAGGACGGAGAACACTGAAGCTTTCTTT
V gene: TRBV15
clone size: NA
D gene: NA
J gene: TRBJ1-1

CDR3 protein: CASSSRSRTDTQYF
CDR3 DNA: TGTGCCAGCAGCTCAAGGTCCCGCACAGATACGCAGTATTTT
V gene: TRBV7-3
clone size: NA
D gene: NA
J gene: TRBJ2-3

CDR3 protein: CAWSGGGGYTF
CDR3 DNA: TGTGCCTGGAGCGGCGGGGGCGGCTACACCTTC
V gene: TRBV30
clone size: NA
D gene: NA
J gene: TRBJ1-2

CDR3 protein: CASSPGVSTEAFF
CDR3 DNA: TGTGCCAGCAGTCCAGGGGTAAGCACTGAAGCTTTCTTT
V gene: TRBV27
clone size: NA
D gene: NA
J gene: TRBJ1-1

CDR3 protein: CASSPSGDEQFF
CDR3 DNA: TGTGCCAGCTCACCATCAGGGGATGAGCAGTTCTTC
V gene: TRBV18
clone size: NA
D gene: NA
J gene: TRBJ2-1

CDR3 protein: CASSVVYNEQFF
CDR3 DNA: TGTGCCAGCAGCGTGGTATACAATGAGCAGTTCTTC
V gene: TRBV7-2
clone size: NA
D gene: NA
J gene: TRBJ2-1

CDR3 protein: CASSWGTPNTIYF
CDR3 DNA: TGTGCCAGCAGTTGGGGCACCCCGAACACCATATATTTT
V gene: TRBV6-5
clone size: NA
D gene: NA
J gene: TRBJ1-3

CDR3 protein: CASSRTLDQPQHF
CDR3 DNA: TGTGCCAGCAGTAGGACCCTTGATCAGCCCCAGCATTTT
V gene: TRBV12-3/TRBV12-4
clone size: NA
D gene: NA
J gene: TRBJ1-5

CDR3 protein: CASSLSPGAGTDTQYF
CDR3 DNA: TGTGCCAGCAGCTTATCCCCCGGGGCGGGGACAGATACGCAGTATTTT
V gene: TRBV7-3
clone size: NA
D gene: NA
J gene: TRBJ2-3

CDR3 protein: CASTPVRGDKNYGYTF
CDR3 DNA: TGTGCCAGTACTCCCGTTCGGGGGGACAAGAACTATGGCTACACCTTC
V gene: TRBV19
clone size: NA
D gene: NA
J gene: TRBJ1-2

CDR3 protein: CAWSSDPLPSSYNEQFF
CDR3 DNA: TGTGCCTGGAGTTCGGACCCGCTACCAAGCTCCTACAATGAGCAGTTCTTC
V gene: TRBV30
clone size: NA
D gene: NA
J gene: TRBJ2-1

CDR3 protein: CATSDWTRNYGYTF
CDR3 DNA: TGTGCCACCAGTGATTGGACACGGAACTATGGCTACACCTTC
V gene: TRBV24-1
clone size: NA
D gene: NA
J gene: TRBJ1-2

CDR3 protein: CASSVRAVDGYTF
CDR3 DNA: TGTGCCAGCAGCGTCAGGGCCGTCGATGGCTACACCTTC
V gene: TRBV12-3/TRBV12-4
clone size: NA
D gene: NA
J gene: TRBJ1-2

CDR3 protein: CASTAEGNTIYF
CDR3 DNA: TGTGCCAGCACGGCAGAAGGAAACACCATATATTTT
V gene: TRBV3-1/TRBV3-2
clone size: NA
D gene: NA
J gene: TRBJ1-3

CDR3 protein: CASSIDGTGVYEQYF
CDR3 DNA: TGTGCCAGTAGTATAGATGGGACAGGGGTTTACGAGCAGTACTTC
V gene: TRBV19
clone size: NA
D gene: TRBD1
J gene: TRBJ2-7

CDR3 protein: CASSLEGNGQGKAFF
CDR3 DNA: TGCGCCAGCAGCTTGGAAGGGAACGGACAGGGGAAAGCTTTCTTT
V gene: TRBV5-1
clone size: NA
D gene: TRBD1
J gene: TRBJ1-1

CDR3 protein: CASRTGTGYNSPLHF
CDR3 DNA: TGTGCCAGTAGAACCGGGACAGGGTATAATTCACCCCTCCACTTT
V gene: TRBV19
clone size: few
D gene: TRBD1
J gene: TRBJ1-6

CDR3 protein: CASSPGVPGQGDSPLHF
CDR3 DNA: TGTGCCAGCTCACCAGGGGTGCCGGGACAGGGGGATTCACCCCTCCACTTT
V gene: TRBV18
clone size: NA
D gene: TRBD1
J gene: TRBJ1-6

CDR3 protein: CASREDRRETQYF
CDR3 DNA: TGTGCCAGCAGAGAGGACAGGCGGGAGACCCAGTACTTC
V gene: TRBV5-4
clone size: NA
D gene: TRBD1
J gene: TRBJ2-5

CDR3 protein: CASSEGRAYEQYF
CDR3 DNA: TGTGCCAGCAGTGAGGGTCGTGCCTACGAGCAGTACTTC
V gene: TRBV6-1
clone size: once
D gene: NA
J gene: TRBJ2-7

CDR3 protein: CASSSASVISYNEQFF
CDR3 DNA: TGTGCCAGCAGTTCGGCTAGCGTTATTTCCTACAATGAGCAGTTCTTC
V gene: TRBV6-6
clone size: NA
D gene: NA
J gene: TRBJ2-1